This T cell receptor (beta chain) was recorded in a study of blood T cells in healthy people across ages. For the study at large: The capture of about one barcoded beta molecule per two T cells was achieved by template switching. Overall study findings and caveats: Naive T cell percentage strongly correlated with TCR beta diversity.

The sample holds a few counts of this clonotype. Antigen unknown. Next came a second PCR, run for about 6 to 11 cycles, which used a sample-barcoded 5' primer along with a J-beta primer mix. Every cDNA molecule bore a tag from a template-switch adaptor containing 12 random nucleotides. From the 5' RACE reads, TCRdb called clonotypes with MiXCR, one entry per CDR3 protein. The table lists 1.5 million to 1.8 million distinct CDR3 sequences, less than 45% of them singletons, with under 5% in the top ten. Per the germline V gene, CDR1 is MNHEY and CDR2 is SVGAGI. V was pared by 2 bases and J by 0 bases, with 11 bases between. This CDR3 contains 15 residues.

Sequenced sample: blood. This clonotype was sampled from a woman younger than 30 in good health. This chain uses TRBV6-5 with TRBJ2-7; D is perhaps TRBD2 (5 bases). The CDR3 loop reads CASSYRGPLSYEQYF. CDR3 nucleotides: TGTGCCAGCAGTTACCGAGGGCCCCTCTCCTACGAGCAGTACTTC.